The sample holds many counts of the clone carrying this T cell receptor beta chain. The antigen is not known. The sample is drawn from a study of response to subunit inactivated influenza vaccine. Study observations and caveats: Every seasonal influenza vaccination brings in few new T cells, the authors suggested.

MiXCR was run by TCRdb on the RT-PCR reads, yielding one entry per CDR3 protein. Counted here are 450,000 to 600,000 distinct CDR3 sequences, about 8% occurring once; the ten biggest clones make up 10% to 15%. The sequence came from a man between 50 and 75 years old who received an inactivated influenza vaccine. The specimen comprised PBMCs from blood, sampled 23 months after vaccination.

CDR3 loop: CSVEGQFSYEQYF. CDR3 DNA sequence: TGCAGCGTTGAAGGGCAGTTCTCCTACGAGCAGTACTTC. The V and J genes are TRBV29-1 and TRBJ2-7; no firm D call. With 1 base removed from V and 0 bases from J, the gap between germline ends came to 7 bases. This CDR3 has 13 residues. From germline, CDR1 is SQVTM and CDR2 ANQGSEA.